This T cell receptor beta chain was observed in a study of shared clonotypes between healthy human individuals. Study conclusions and caveats: Having only a few donors restricted how much genetic and exposure-history diversity was captured.

The authors ran the assay at deep level. Replicate PCRs for unsorted PBMC used roughly 320 ng DNA (roughly 29,000 T cell genomes). On ten immunoSEQ deep assay plates, unsorted PBMC DNA was sequenced. Using immunoSEQ multiplex PCR, the repertoire was profiled, and TCRdb retains in-frame clones only, with some absent. The table lists 450,000 to 550,000 clones, 75% to 85% of them singletons. This clone was observed at least ten times. Its antigen is currently unknown. This CDR3 has 12 amino acids. Germline loops: CDR1 SNHLY, CDR2 FYNNEI. V was pared by 4 bases and J by 7 bases, with 7 bases between. Sequenced sample: PBMCs. J is TRBJ1-4 and V is TRBV2; D gene unclear. The origin of this receptor is a woman in her 40s in good health. Some clones in this sample may be carry-over from other donors' samples. CDR3 DNA sequence: TGTGCCAGCAGTGTAATTCTTGAAAAACTGTTTTTT. Its translation: CASSVILEKLFF. Complete variable domain (other parts from reference TRBV2 and TRBJ1-4): EPEVTQTPSHQVTQMGQEVILRCVPISNHLYFYWYRQILGQKVEFLVSFYNNEISEKSEIFDDQFSVERPDGSNFTLKIRSTKLEDSAMYFCASSVILEKLFFGSGTQLSVL.